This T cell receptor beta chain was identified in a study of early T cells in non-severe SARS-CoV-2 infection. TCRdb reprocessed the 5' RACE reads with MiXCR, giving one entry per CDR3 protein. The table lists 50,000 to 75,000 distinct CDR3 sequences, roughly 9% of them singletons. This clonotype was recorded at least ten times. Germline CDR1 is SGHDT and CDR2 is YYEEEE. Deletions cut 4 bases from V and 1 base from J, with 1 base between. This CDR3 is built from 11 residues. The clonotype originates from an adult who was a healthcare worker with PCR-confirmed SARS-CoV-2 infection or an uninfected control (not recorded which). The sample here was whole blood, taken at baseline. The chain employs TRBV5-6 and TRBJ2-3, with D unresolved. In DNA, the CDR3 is TGTGCCAGCAGCCGCACAGATACGCAGTATTTT. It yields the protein CASSRTDTQYF.